This TCR beta chain came from a study of shared clonotypes between healthy human individuals. Whole-study results and caveats: Generation probabilities were higher for clonotypes shared across all four sorted-subset donors than for unshared ones.

Method: immunoSEQ multiplex PCR; TCRdb's copy keeps in-frame clones and lacks some. The repertoire consists of over a million clones, with around 95% occurring once and the leading ten covering roughly 1.2%. The CDR3 has 15 residues. The ends lost 2 bases at V and 6 bases at J; junction bases unmatched: 4. CDR1 and CDR2 (germline): SGHRS, YFSETQ. This clone is a singleton in its sample. The antigen remains unidentified. Donors, healthy HIV-negative adults, lacked recent acute infections or vaccinations. The specimen was naive CD4+ T cells sorted from blood. Specified subset: CD45RA+ positively selected. The chain uses TRBV5-1 and TRBJ2-7; 14 bases are shared with TRBD2. The receptor's source is a young man in good health. CDR3 sequence reads: CASSFEGLAGAEQYF. CDR3 coding DNA: TGCGCCAGCAGCTTTGAGGGACTAGCGGGAGCCGAGCAGTACTTC.